This T cell receptor (beta chain) is from a study of cytomegalovirus exposure and HLA in healthy donors. On the study more broadly: From donors who were HLA-typed, an early data release held about 85 million unique TCRs. Points from the study as a whole: Per published accounts, TCR beta sequences correctly predicted the HLA-A and HLA-B alleles of most subjects. The productive fraction for most TCR beta V segments was about 90% or about 30% in an earlier analysis. Analysis was carried out at a later point, and it linked a missense DCLRE1C variant to TCR beta V- and J-gene trimming.

It was with 60 Vbeta and 13 Jbeta primers that the PCR ran. Using immunoSEQ multiplex PCR, the repertoire was profiled, and TCRdb retains in-frame clones only, with some absent. The sample carries about 130,000 clones, roughly 78% recorded once. For this clone: Its antigen is unknown.

CDR1 MNHEY and CDR2 SMNVEV come from the germline V gene (reference sequence). V shed 3 bases and J 2 bases; nucleotides not matched to a gene: 7. This CDR3 comprises 17 residues. The chain combines TRBV27 with TRBJ2-7; 13 nucleotides align to TRBD2. The sample taken for sequencing was PBMCs. The sequence was collected from a man aged 30-40 years in good health and CMV-seropositive. For the CDR3, the DNA is TGTGCCAGCAGTTTCATTCCGACTAGCGGGAGGCCCTACGAGCAGTACTTC. The encoded protein is CASSFIPTSGRPYEQYF.